The 14 T cell receptor beta chains below come from one sample, sequenced in a study of a mutant IDH1 vaccine in newly diagnosed glioma. Data came from immunoSEQ multiplex PCR; TCRdb stores just in-frame clones and leaves some out. The profile covers over 60,000 clones, with 75% to 85% appearing a single time and 5% to 6.5% taken by the ten largest. These receptors have no identified antigens. Time point denoted: week 35, safety follow-up. Each vaccine dose was 300 ug of mutant IDH1 20-mer peptide, with topical imiquimod. The sample in question was PBMCs, obtained from a glioma patient whose treatment included an IDH1 peptide vaccine. Receptors originate from a man aged 40-49 years with glioma.

This rearrangement joins TRBV6-5 to TRBJ2-3; 9 bases are a match to TRBD1. V shed 10 bases, J shed 3 bases, and the junction held 8 bases outside the gene matches. Germline CDR1 MNHEY, CDR2 SVGAGI. The CDR3 runs to 14 residues. CDR3 loop: CATSGTGWTDTQYF. The CDR3 DNA reads TGTGCCACTTCGGGGACAGGGTGGACAGATACGCAGTATTTT.

The chain has TRBV25-1 and TRBJ2-5; tentative D call: TRBD1 (6 bases). V was clipped by 3 bases and J by 1 base, with 12 bases between them. The CDR3 is 15 residues long. From germline, CDR1 is MGHDK and CDR2 SYGVNS. In nucleotides, the CDR3 is TGTGCCAGCAGTGACCCAACAGGGACCCAAGAGACCCAGTACTTC. This sequence encodes CASSDPTGTQETQYF. The full variable domain, its missing parts supplied by reference TRBV25-1 and TRBJ2-5, is EADIYQTPRYLVIGTGKKITLECSQTMGHDKMYWYQQDPGMELHLIHYSYGVNSTEKGDLSSESTVSRIRTEHFPLTLESARPSHTSQYLCASSDPTGTQETQYFGPGTRLLVL.

V usage is TRBV4-2 and J usage is TRBJ2-7; 9 nucleotides line up with TRBD2. Germline CDR1 LGHNA, CDR2 YNFKEQ. The CDR3 is made up of 19 amino acids. The V segment lost 2 bases and the J segment 0 bases; nucleotides outside the gene matches: 14. Written as DNA, the CDR3 is TGTGCCAGCAGCCAAAGGATAGCTAGCGGGACGACTAGCTCCTACGAGCAGTACTTC. Residues: CASSQRIASGTTSSYEQYF.

This chain uses TRBV5-6 with TRBJ2-5; 7 bases agree with TRBD1. Matching the DNA end better, TRBJ2-7 makes the J call doubtful. CDR1 and CDR2 from the germline V gene are SGHDT and YYEEEE. CDR3 size: 14 residues. CDR3 sequence reads: CASSGVRGIYEQYF. The CDR3, as DNA: TGTGCCAGCAGCGGGGTCAGGGGGATCTACGAGCAGTACTTC.

The chain links TRBV6-1 to TRBJ2-2; D is unclear. CDR3 length: 12 residues. Trimming took 5 bases from V and 7 from J, leaving 8 bases between them. CDR1 and CDR2 from the germline V gene are MNHNS and SASEGT. The CDR3: CASSYMGGELFF. The CDR3 nucleotides read TGTGCCAGCAGTTATATGGGCGGGGAGCTGTTTTTT.

This clone has only a few counts. This sequence joins TRBV5-1 and TRBJ1-6; 8 bases line up with TRBD1. V was pared by 0 bases and J by 11 bases, with 13 bases of the junction left unmatched. Germline V gene lookup returns CDR1 SGHRS and CDR2 YFSETQ. The CDR3 has 17 amino acids. Here the CDR3 reads CASSLASQGASRAPLHF. DNA for the CDR3: TGCGCCAGCAGCTTGGCCTCGCAGGGGGCGTCGAGGGCACCCCTCCACTTT.

By its share, this clone is medium-sized. This rearrangement joins TRBV4-3 to TRBJ2-6; 7 bases agree with TRBD1. This CDR3 comprises 16 residues. J gave up 0 bases and V 1 base, and 0 bases lay outside the gene matches. The germline V gene encodes CDR1 LGHNA and CDR2 YSLEER. The CDR3, as DNA: TGCGCCAGCAGCCAAGCAGGGGGCTCTGGGGCCAACGTCCTGACTTTC. Encoded protein: CASSQAGGSGANVLTF.

This chain uses TRBV19 with TRBJ2-7; D unresolved. The CDR3 has 12 amino acids. Germline-derived CDR1 and CDR2 are LNHDA and SQIVND (reference sequence). V was cut by 6 bases and J by 3 bases, with 9 bases left in between. The CDR3 protein is CASSATGYEQYF. The CDR3, as DNA: TGTGCCAGTAGCGCAACTGGCTACGAGCAGTACTTC.

The CDR3 nucleotides read TGCGCCAGCAGCGGACTTAAGAAGACCGGGGAGCTGTTTTTT. Amino acid sequence: CASSGLKKTGELFF. The chain is built from TRBV4-3 and TRBJ2-2; possibly TRBD2 for D (5 bases). CDR3 size: 14 residues. The germline gives CDR1 LGHNA, CDR2 YSLEER. V was shortened by 5 bases and J by 5 bases, with 12 bases between the two germline ends.

The chain has TRBV11-2 and TRBJ2-3, with TRBD2 matching over 7 bases. Germline V lookup: CDR1 SGHAT, CDR2 FQNNGV. This CDR3 contains 17 residues. With V trimmed by 1 base and J by 2 bases, 9 bases remained unmatched. CDR3 region: CASSLGSSGPLTDTQYF. The CDR3 nucleotides are TGTGCCAGCAGCTTAGGGTCTAGCGGTCCCCTCACAGATACGCAGTATTTT. Variable domain in full (rest from reference TRBV11-2 and TRBJ2-3): EAGVAQSPRYKIIEKRQSVAFWCNPISGHATLYWYQQILGQGPKLLIQFQNNGVVDDSQLPKDRFSAERLKGVDSTLKIQPAKLEDSAVYLCASSLGSSGPLTDTQYFGPGTRLTVL.

This chain connects TRBV27 to TRBJ2-5; D unclear. The J call is in doubt because the DNA end fits TRBJ2-7 better. This CDR3 is built from 14 residues. Per the germline V gene, CDR1 is MNHEY and CDR2 is SMNVEV (reference sequence). DNA of the CDR3: TGTGCCAGCAGCCCGGGCCTCTACGCCTCCGAGCAGTACTTC. Translating it yields CASSPGLYASEQYF.

V usage is TRBV11-1 and J usage is TRBJ2-5; TRBD1 agrees at 7 bases. The CDR3 loop spans 16 amino acids. Trimming cost V 5 bases and J 5 bases; bases outside gene matches: 14. Germline V gene data show CDR1 as SGHAT and CDR2 as FQDESV (reference sequence). The CDR3 spells CASSTFDRALGETQYF. The DNA for the CDR3 is TGTGCCAGCAGCACATTTGACAGGGCCCTCGGGGAGACCCAGTACTTC. The entire variable domain, with the rest obtained from reference TRBV11-1 and TRBJ2-5, is as follows: EAEVAQSPRYKITEKSQAVAFWCDPISGHATLYWYRQILGQGPELLVQFQDESVVDDSQLPKDRFSAERLKGVDSTLKIQPAELGDSAMYLCASSTFDRALGETQYFGPGTRLLVL.

The CDR3 protein is CASIPPGNNEQYF. Here the CDR3 DNA reads TGTGCCAGTATACCGCCGGGCAACAACGAGCAGTACTTC. This sequence joins TRBV19 and TRBJ2-7; D gene ambiguous. The germline gives CDR1 LNHDA, CDR2 SQIVND (reference sequence). With 7 bases removed from V and 5 bases from J, the gap between germline ends came to 15 bases. CDR3 size: 13 residues.

This clone was detected ten times or more. The chain carries TRBV29-1 and TRBJ1-1; D unclear. This CDR3 is 11 amino acids long. The V gene lost 6 bases and the J gene lost 7 bases, with 12 bases spanning the gap. In germline, CDR1 is SQVTM, CDR2 ANQGSEA. CDR3 nucleotide sequence: TGCAGCGTAGCCCCGGGCCTTGAAGCTTTCTTT. Its translation: CSVAPGLEAFF. Based on the CDR3 plus reference TRBV29-1 and TRBJ1-1, the full variable domain is SAVISQKPSRDICQRGTSLTIQCQVDSQVTMMFWYRQQPGQSLTLIATANQGSEATYESGFVIDKFPISRPNLTFSTLTVSNMSPEDSSIYLCSVAPGLEAFFGQGTRLTVV.